Listed below are T cell receptor beta chains from one sample, sequenced in a study of shared clonotypes between healthy human individuals. The method was immunoSEQ multiplex PCR; TCRdb's version includes in-frame clones alone and lacks a portion of them. The table shows some 2.1 million clones, with approximately 95% occurring only once. Sequenced: naive CD8+ T cells sorted from blood. The origin of the receptors is a man aged 18 to 29 in good health. The CDR3 runs from the conserved cysteine through the conserved F or W. The order of the fields is D gene, J gene, clone size, V gene, CDR3 protein, CDR3 DNA. The D gene is left open where the match is weak. Size is omitted from some rows. Given values are once, few, many or a class for expanded clones.

d_call: TRBD1; j_call: TRBJ2-5; clone_size: .; v_call: TRBV9; cdr3_aa: CASSVAYGQGAEETQYF; cdr3_nt: TGTGCCAGCAGCGTAGCCTATGGACAGGGGGCGGAAGAGACCCAGTACTTC
d_call: .; j_call: TRBJ2-7; clone_size: .; v_call: TRBV28; cdr3_aa: CATGSMSEQYF; cdr3_nt: TGTGCCACGGGCTCGATGAGCGAGCAGTACTTC
d_call: TRBD1; j_call: TRBJ1-1; clone_size: .; v_call: TRBV30; cdr3_aa: CAWSEGTANTEAFF; cdr3_nt: TGTGCCTGGAGTGAAGGGACAGCTAACACTGAAGCTTTCTTT
d_call: .; j_call: TRBJ2-6; clone_size: .; v_call: TRBV5-1; cdr3_aa: CASSLRSASGANVLTF; cdr3_nt: TGCGCCAGCAGCTTGCGGTCCGCGTCTGGGGCCAACGTCCTGACTTTC
d_call: .; j_call: TRBJ2-3; clone_size: .; v_call: TRBV4-1; cdr3_aa: CASSQAGEADTQYF; cdr3_nt: TGCGCCAGCAGCCAGGCAGGGGAAGCAGATACGCAGTATTTT
d_call: .; j_call: TRBJ1-2; clone_size: .; v_call: TRBV15; cdr3_aa: CATALYTGFYGYTF; cdr3_nt: TGTGCCACCGCTCTTTATACAGGATTCTATGGCTACACCTTC
d_call: .; j_call: TRBJ1-2; clone_size: .; v_call: TRBV5-8; cdr3_aa: CASSLSTGLFVYTF; cdr3_nt: TGTGCCAGCAGCTTGAGTACAGGGCTTTTTGTCTACACCTTC
d_call: TRBD1; j_call: TRBJ2-7; clone_size: .; v_call: TRBV5-1; cdr3_aa: CATSEQGPSYEQYF; cdr3_nt: TGCGCCACATCCGAACAGGGGCCCTCCTACGAGCAGTACTTC
d_call: .; j_call: TRBJ1-6; clone_size: .; v_call: TRBV18; cdr3_aa: CASSPSRGQGNSPLHF; cdr3_nt: TGTGCCAGCTCACCATCCAGGGGCCAGGGTAATTCACCCCTCCACTTT
d_call: TRBD1; j_call: TRBJ2-1; clone_size: .; v_call: TRBV7-9; cdr3_aa: CASSPKTGGQYNEQFF; cdr3_nt: TGTGCCAGCAGCCCAAAGACAGGGGGACAATACAATGAGCAGTTCTTC
d_call: .; j_call: TRBJ1-2; clone_size: .; v_call: TRBV5-6; cdr3_aa: CASSAWGGVFYGYTF; cdr3_nt: TGTGCCAGCAGCGCCTGGGGCGGGGTTTTTTATGGCTACACCTTC
d_call: .; j_call: TRBJ1-2; clone_size: .; v_call: TRBV6-5; cdr3_aa: CASSYSNRVPGYGYTF; cdr3_nt: TGTGCCAGCAGTTACTCGAACCGGGTCCCCGGATATGGCTACACCTTC
d_call: .; j_call: TRBJ1-1; clone_size: once; v_call: TRBV28; cdr3_aa: CASSSDYTEAFF; cdr3_nt: TGTGCCAGCAGTTCGGATTACACTGAAGCTTTCTTT
d_call: TRBD1; j_call: TRBJ1-5; clone_size: once; v_call: TRBV7-8; cdr3_aa: CASSSGAGTGGLISSNQPQHF; cdr3_nt: TGTGCCAGCAGCTCCGGGGCGGGGACAGGGGGTTTAATCTCTAGCAATCAGCCCCAGCATTTT
d_call: .; j_call: TRBJ1-2; clone_size: .; v_call: TRBV6-1; cdr3_aa: CASSDGTAGYTF; cdr3_nt: TGTGCCAGCAGTGACGGGACCGCTGGCTACACCTTC
d_call: .; j_call: TRBJ2-3; clone_size: .; v_call: TRBV7-9; cdr3_aa: CASSPRLGAVKTDTQYF; cdr3_nt: TGTGCCAGCAGCCCCCGCCTGGGGGCCGTTAAGACAGATACGCAGTATTTT
d_call: .; j_call: TRBJ1-1; clone_size: .; v_call: TRBV2; cdr3_aa: CASSGTEGTEAFF; cdr3_nt: TGTGCCAGCAGTGGGACAGAGGGCACTGAAGCTTTCTTT
d_call: TRBD2; j_call: TRBJ2-1; clone_size: .; v_call: TRBV27; cdr3_aa: CASSSPSGRALGEQFF; cdr3_nt: TGTGCCAGCAGCTCCCCTAGCGGGAGGGCCTTGGGTGAGCAGTTCTTC
d_call: .; j_call: TRBJ2-7; clone_size: .; v_call: TRBV16; cdr3_aa: CASSLSKGQFYEQYF; cdr3_nt: TGTGCCAGCAGCCTTTCCAAGGGACAATTCTACGAGCAGTACTTC
d_call: .; j_call: TRBJ2-7; clone_size: .; v_call: TRBV5-4; cdr3_aa: CASSLATGQWAYEQYF; cdr3_nt: TGTGCCAGCAGCTTGGCGACCGGACAGTGGGCCTACGAGCAGTACTTC